The T cell receptor beta chain under discussion was sequenced for a study of blood T cell repertoires in COVID-19. Across the whole study: There were acute and convalescent COVID-19 samples, and they came from the United States, Italy and Spain. From T cells, B-cell-depleted T cells, or PBMCs came the material, which was cDNA or gDNA.

Seattle participants joined during active infection and were tracked over time. Per the study methods: By means of reference gene primer amplification, nucleated cell counts were estimated. Some clones are missing from TCRdb's copy, which holds only in-frame ones; the method was immunoSEQ multiplex PCR. D and trimming were read from the DNA, whereas the V and J calls and clone size are those reported in that table. The top ten hold about 2.4% of the sample, which has about 210,000 clones, approximately 85% seen once. The CDR3 loop spans 14 amino acids. The trim removed 5 bases at V and 6 bases at J, leaving 7 bases unmatched. The germline V gene has CDR1 LNHDA and CDR2 SQIVND (reference sequence).

Sequenced input: peripheral blood. The TCR was taken from a woman between 65 and 79 years old with COVID-19, enrolled during active disease. The rearrangement uses TRBV19 and TRBJ1-5; 7 nucleotides agree with TRBD1. The CDR3 coding sequence is TGTGCCAGTAGTCTCCGACAGGGCTTTCAGCCCCAGCATTTT. Encoded protein: CASSLRQGFQPQHF.